This TCR beta chain originates from a study of blood T cell repertoires in COVID-19. On the study more broadly: Samples taken during acute and convalescent COVID-19 were collected in the United States, Italy and Spain.

The germline V gene has CDR1 SGHNT and CDR2 YYREEE (reference sequence). The CDR3 covers 15 residues. J lost 1 base, V lost 5 bases, and 4 bases had no gene match. Clones were sequenced by immunoSEQ multiplex PCR, and TCRdb holds only the in-frame ones, with some missing. The data show under 350,000 clones, roughly 85% seen once. This clone has more than one count but fewer than ten. This receptor was identified in a human donor in a cohort sampled during active COVID-19. The chain recombines TRBV5-4 with TRBJ2-1, with 9 bases that match TRBD1. Sequenced: peripheral blood. The CDR3: CASRTGTGSYNEQFF. CDR3 nucleotide sequence: TGTGCCAGCAGAACCGGGACAGGGTCCTACAATGAGCAGTTCTTC.